Listed here are 27 T cell receptor beta chains from one sample, sequenced in a study of patients and donors after allogeneic stem cell transplantation. From the RT-PCR reads, TCRdb called clonotypes with MiXCR, one entry per CDR3 protein. The sample records roughly 880,000 distinct CDR3 sequences, roughly 17% being singletons. The material sequenced was blood, either unsorted or a sorted T cell fraction (not recorded which). The source of these receptors is a human donor who was either an allogeneic HSCT recipient or a stem cell or donor lymphocyte infusion donor (not recorded which). It is not recorded whose cells these are; they may come from a transplant donor.

This clonotype was counted only a few times. This chain uses TRBV27 with TRBJ2-2; 7 bases align to TRBD2. V shed 0 bases, J shed 6 bases, and the junction held 7 bases outside the gene matches. Germline assignment: CDR1 MNHEY and CDR2 SMNVEV (reference sequence). This CDR3 comprises 16 residues. The CDR3 nucleotides are TGTGCCAGCAGTTTATCGGCTAGCGGCCCTCCCGGGGAGCTGTTTTTT. It translates to CASSLSASGPPGELFF.

This clonotype was seen only a few times. This chain uses TRBV24-1 with TRBJ2-7; D not certain. Between the trimmed V and J ends, which lost 3 bases and 3 bases, there was a span of 11 bases. CDR1 is KGHDR, CDR2 SFDVKD, per germline. This CDR3 has 14 amino acids. As DNA, the CDR3 is TGTGCCACCAGTGATCCGACGACTGACTACGAGCAGTACTTC. Its protein is CATSDPTTDYEQYF.

J is TRBJ2-7 and V is TRBV3-1; TRBD1 might be the D (5 bases). CDR1 and CDR2 from the germline V gene are LGHDT and YNNKEL (reference sequence). The ends were cut back, 4 bases at V and 1 base at J, with 14 bases in the middle. The CDR3 consists of 15 residues. CDR3 bases: TGTGCCAGCAGCCCTAAACAGGCCCTTTCCTACGAGCAGTACTTC. Protein product: CASSPKQALSYEQYF.

The V and J genes are TRBV5-6 and TRBJ2-1, with 8 bases identical to TRBD2. Trimming removed 1 base from V and 5 bases from J; junction bases left unmatched: 5. Germline V gene data show CDR1 as SGHDT and CDR2 as YYEEEE. This CDR3 is built from 15 residues. CDR3 sequence: CASSLSLAGHNEQFF. In DNA, the CDR3 is TGTGCCAGCAGCTTGAGCCTAGCGGGTCACAATGAGCAGTTCTTC.

The chain combines TRBV7-8 with TRBJ2-7; D is unclear. CDR3 length: 15 amino acids. V was shortened by 2 bases and J by 0 bases, with 11 bases between the two germline ends. The germline gives CDR1 SGHVS, CDR2 FQNEAQ. As DNA, the CDR3 is TGTGCCAGCAGCTTATCAAGAAGGAGCTCCTACGAGCAGTACTTC. Translation gives CASSLSRRSSYEQYF.

The chain links TRBV5-1 to TRBJ1-1; TRBD1 aligns across 9 bases. CDR1 and CDR2 from the germline V gene are SGHRS and YFSETQ. V shed 5 bases and J 5 bases; nucleotides not matched to a gene: 7. The CDR3 has 14 amino acids. The DNA for the CDR3 is TGCGCCAGCAGACCCGGACAGGGGAGGACTGAAGCTTTCTTT. It translates to CASRPGQGRTEAFF.

Only a few counts were recorded for this clonotype. The chain combines TRBV27 with TRBJ1-2; maybe TRBD1 (6 bases). Germline CDR1 is MNHEY and CDR2 is SMNVEV (reference sequence). The V end lost 0 bases, the J end lost 8 bases, and 19 bases lay between the germline ends. This CDR3 comprises 16 residues. The CDR3 here is CASSLSEETQRGGYTF. CDR3 coding DNA: TGTGCCAGCAGTTTATCGGAGGAGACCCAGAGGGGGGGCTACACCTTC.

The chain couples TRBV29-1 to TRBJ1-4; tentative D call: TRBD1 (5 bases). Germline CDR1 reads SQVTM; CDR2 reads ANQGSEA. The CDR3 runs to 12 residues. The CDR3 region is CTCDGGFEKLFF. In DNA form, the CDR3 reads TGCACCTGTGATGGGGGTTTTGAAAAACTGTTTTTT.

This clonotype was picked up a small number of times. The chain links TRBV5-1 to TRBJ1-4, with 7 bases identical to TRBD1. The CDR3 extends over 15 amino acids. Germline CDR1 is SGHRS and CDR2 is YFSETQ. V shed 0 bases and J 10 bases; nucleotides not matched to a gene: 9. The CDR3 DNA follows: TGCGCCAGCAGCTTGGGACAGGGAACCTTCGCAAAACTGTTTTTT. The encoded protein is CASSLGQGTFAKLFF. The variable domain in full, completed from reference TRBV5-1 and TRBJ1-4, reads KAGVTQTPRYLIKTRGQQVTLSCSPISGHRSVSWYQQTPGQGLQFLFEYFSETQRNKGNFPGRFSGRQFSNSRSEMNVSTLELGDSALYLCASSLGQGTFAKLFFGSGTQLSVL.

The CDR3 DNA sequence: TGCGCCAGCAGCTTGGAAGGGACACATGGGTACAATGAGCAGTTCTTC. Its protein is CASSLEGTHGYNEQFF. The chain combines TRBV5-1 with TRBJ2-1; weak D call: TRBD1 (6 bases). V lost 0 bases and J 4 bases, leaving 14 bases between the germline ends. The V gene's germline CDR1 is SGHRS and CDR2 YFSETQ. The CDR3 sequence is 16 residues long.

This chain connects TRBV15 to TRBJ1-3, with D possibly matching TRBD1 (5 bases). Looked up from germline, CDR1 is LNHNV and CDR2 is YYDKDF (reference sequence). V was cut by 5 bases and J by 1 base, with 9 bases left in between. The CDR3 sequence is 14 residues long. CDR3 sequence: CATSGGGSGNTIYF. The CDR3 DNA follows: TGTGCCACCAGCGGGGGGGGATCTGGAAACACCATATATTTT.

This clonotype has more than one count but fewer than ten. V and J are TRBV7-2 and TRBJ2-2; 12 bases map to TRBD2. This CDR3 is built from 16 residues. CDR1 SGHTA and CDR2 FQGNSA come from the germline V gene. With V trimmed by 5 bases and J by 8 bases, 9 bases remained unmatched. The CDR3 sequence: CASSQLAGGLQGELFF. CDR3 DNA sequence: TGTGCCAGCAGCCAACTAGCGGGGGGCCTGCAAGGGGAGCTGTTTTTT.

The chain is built from TRBV11-2 and TRBJ1-6; D call uncertain. The CDR3 is 16 amino acids. The V gene's germline CDR1 is SGHAT and CDR2 FQNNGV. V was shortened by 6 bases and J by 3 bases, with 15 bases between the two germline ends. CDR3 region: CASRGVTGNYNSPLHF. CDR3 in DNA: TGTGCCAGCAGGGGAGTGACGGGGAACTATAATTCACCCCTCCACTTT.

The chain carries TRBV10-3 and TRBJ1-5; D remains unclear. The CDR3 sequence is 14 residues long. CDR1 is ENHRY, CDR2 SYGVKD, per germline. The germline V and J ends were trimmed by 3 bases and 5 bases, with 11 bases remaining between them. CDR3 sequence reads: CAISDRPRHQPQHF. CDR3 DNA sequence: TGTGCCATCAGTGACAGACCGAGACATCAGCCCCAGCATTTT.

This clonotype was seen a handful of times. The chain has TRBV7-2 and TRBJ1-5; 7 bases fit TRBD1. V was pared by 5 bases and J by 4 bases, with 11 bases of the junction left unmatched. Germline CDR1 reads SGHTA; CDR2 reads FQGNSA. The CDR3 covers 16 residues. The CDR3 spells CASSVRQGGGNQPQHF. The CDR3 DNA is TGTGCCAGCAGCGTGAGACAGGGCGGTGGGAATCAGCCCCAGCATTTT.

The V call is TRBV6-1, the J call TRBJ1-2; D perhaps matches TRBD1 (6 bases). CDR1 is MNHNS and CDR2 is SASEGT in the germline V gene. This CDR3 contains 17 residues. V lost 5 bases and J 4 bases, leaving 23 bases between the germline ends. Here the CDR3 reads CASSLQLKRGNIYGYTF. The DNA of the CDR3 is TGTGCCAGCAGTCTTCAGCTCAAAAGGGGGAACATCTATGGCTACACCTTC.

The chain recombines TRBV7-9 with TRBJ1-4; 7 positions agree with TRBD1. This CDR3 spans 16 amino acids. Germline V gene sequence: CDR1 SEHNR, CDR2 FQNEAQ (reference sequence). Losses at the gene ends were 4 bases for V and 1 base for J; bases not matched to a gene: 6. The CDR3 here is CASSSLDRRTNEKLFF. CDR3 coding DNA: TGTGCCAGCAGCTCCCTGGACAGGCGAACTAATGAAAAACTGTTTTTT.

V is TRBV4-1 and J is TRBJ2-1; 9 bases align to TRBD2. Germline CDR1 reads MGHRA; CDR2 reads YSYEKL. The junction had 4 bases not matched to a gene; V was cut back by 0 bases and J by 4 bases. CDR3 length equals 16 residues. CDR3 coding DNA: TGCGCCAGCAGCCAAGAACGGCTAGCGGGGTACAATGAGCAGTTCTTC. This codes for CASSQERLAGYNEQFF.

The chain has TRBV12-3 or TRBV12-4 and TRBJ2-5; tentatively, D is TRBD2 (7 bases). Trimming cost V 8 bases and J 5 bases, with 21 bases left between them. This CDR3 has 15 residues. This CDR3 reads CASSFRGAQGETQYF. CDR3 DNA sequence: TGTGCCAGCTCCTTCCGGGGGGCCCAAGGGGAGACCCAGTACTTC.

This clonotype was found once. V is TRBV2 and J is TRBJ2-5; possible D gene TRBD2, 5 bases. The V end lost 8 bases, the J end lost 0 bases, and 10 bases lay between the germline ends. The CDR3 is 13 amino acids. Germline V gene data show CDR1 as SNHLY and CDR2 as FYNNEI. The chain's CDR3 is CASVKADQETQYF. In nucleotides, the CDR3 is TGTGCCAGCGTAAAAGCGGACCAAGAGACCCAGTACTTC.

This clonotype was counted a few times. As DNA, the CDR3 is TGTGCCAGCAGTGACAGGAGGAGTCGCTACGAGCAGTACTTC. Protein: CASSDRRSRYEQYF. This rearrangement joins TRBV2 to TRBJ2-7, with a weak D call TRBD2 (5 bases). V lost 3 bases, J lost 3 bases, and 12 bases lay in between. The germline CDR1 and CDR2 sequences are SNHLY and FYNNEI. The CDR3 sequence is 14 residues long.

The chain couples TRBV4-2 to TRBJ2-3; 7 bases match TRBD2. Germline CDR1 reads LGHNA; CDR2 reads YNFKEQ. This CDR3 region has 19 residues. With 4 bases clipped from V and 6 bases from J, the junction kept 22 bases outside the gene matches. The CDR3 region is CASSLGRWASGPRWDTQYF. The CDR3 nucleotides read TGTGCCAGCAGCCTGGGTCGGTGGGCTAGCGGACCCCGGTGGGATACGCAGTATTTT.

This clonotype has just a few counts. The chain is built from TRBV29-1 and TRBJ2-5; D uncertain. V lost 5 bases, J lost 1 base, and 11 bases lay in between. Germline V lookup: CDR1 SQVTM, CDR2 ANQGSEA. This CDR3 region has 13 residues. The CDR3 is CSVFGPLQETQYF. The CDR3 nucleotides are TGCAGCGTTTTCGGGCCCCTCCAAGAGACCCAGTACTTC.

The rearrangement uses TRBV7-9 and TRBJ1-1, with a weak D call TRBD1 (6 bases). CDR3 length: 15 residues. The germline gives CDR1 SEHNR, CDR2 FQNEAQ (reference sequence). V lost 5 bases and J lost 0, with 13 bases in between. The CDR3 sequence is CASSTGQRVNTEAFF. The CDR3 DNA is TGTGCCAGCAGCACTGGACAGAGAGTGAACACTGAAGCTTTCTTT.

Regarding this clonotype: One base away lies a much larger clone, so this may be a sequencing read error. This chain connects TRBV10-3 to TRBJ2-1, with D perhaps being TRBD1 or TRBD2 (5 bases each). The CDR3 length is 14 residues. Germline V gene lookup returns CDR1 ENHRY and CDR2 SYGVKD. The CDR3 reads CASAPGRKNNELFF. The CDR3 region has the DNA TGTGCCAGTGCTCCGGGACGGAAGAACAATGAGCTGTTCTTC.

In this sample, this clonotype turned up a few times. This chain links TRBV2 with TRBJ2-1; unclear D gene. Germline-derived CDR1 and CDR2 are SNHLY and FYNNEI. This CDR3 is 14 amino acids long. The V end was cut by 7 bases, the J end by 0 bases, with 10 bases between. CDR3 in DNA: TGTGCCAGCATGGTCGCTGGCTCCTACAATGAGCAGTTCTTC. It codes for CASMVAGSYNEQFF.

The V and J genes are TRBV20-1 and TRBJ2-3; the D gene could be TRBD1 or TRBD2 (6 bases each). The ends were cut back, 3 bases at V and 0 bases at J, with 13 bases in the middle. In germline, CDR1 is DFQATT, CDR2 SNEGSKA (reference sequence). This CDR3 region has 15 residues. The chain's CDR3 is CSASLGGSSTDTQYF. DNA of the CDR3: TGCAGTGCTAGTTTGGGGGGCTCTAGCACAGATACGCAGTATTTT.